The clone carrying this TCR beta chain was counted a single time. Its antigen is still unknown. Germline V gives CDR1 SGHDT, CDR2 YYEEEE. The CDR3 spans 12 residues. V was pared by 2 bases and J by 2 bases, with 5 bases between. These data come from a study of OX40 agonist ivuxolimab in advanced cancers. About the study: Intravenous ivuxolimab was administered to patients every 2 weeks at 0.01 to 10 mg/kg.

The study's findings and limits: Doses of 0.1 to 3.0 mg/kg were accompanied by clonal expansion of CD4+ and CD8+ blood T cells by week 6. At 0.1-3.0 mg/kg, partial responders had clonal expansion among the lowest observed.

At baseline, cycle 4 day 1, and cycle 7 day 1, blood was sampled. The repertoire was sequenced with immunoSEQ multiplex PCR; TCRdb's copy has only in-frame clones and lacks some. This repertoire shows tens of thousands of clones, roughly 82% found once; its top ten account for around 2.5%. The TCR was taken from an adult with an advanced solid tumor such as melanoma, head and neck, liver or kidney cancer. The chain joins TRBV5-6 to TRBJ2-7; no definite D call. The specimen was CD4+ or CD8+ T cells sorted from blood, collected in a trial of the OX40 agonist ivuxolimab. The CDR3 loop is CASSFQTYEQYF. In nucleotides, the CDR3 is TGTGCCAGCAGCTTCCAAACCTACGAGCAGTACTTC. Full variable domain (missing parts from reference TRBV5-6 and TRBJ2-7): DAGVTQSPTHLIKTRGQQVTLRCSPKSGHDTVSWYQQALGQGPQFIFQYYEEEERQRGNFPDRFSGHQFPNYSSELNVNALLLGDSALYLCASSFQTYEQYFGPGTRLTVT.